The rows below give T cell receptor beta chains drawn from one sample of a study of T cell responses to AZD1222 COVID-19 vaccine. Method: immunoSEQ multiplex PCR; TCRdb's copy keeps in-frame clones and lacks some. This sample has tens of thousands of clones, with around 90% found just once. The sample consisted of peripheral blood, taken 28 days after the second AZD1222 dose. These TCRs come from an adult who received the AZD1222 COVID-19 vaccine. The CDR3 runs from the conserved cysteine through the conserved F or W. A D gene is named only where the DNA matches it firmly.

TRBJ1-4	NA	TRBV12-3/TRBV12-4	13	CASSVPNSEKLFF	TGTGCCAGCAGCGTCCCCAACAGTGAAAAACTGTTTTTT
TRBJ2-3	TRBD2	TRBV4-3	19	CASSLWTSGGTAYTDTQYF	TGCGCCAGCAGCCTGTGGACTAGCGGGGGGACCGCGTACACAGATACGCAGTATTTT
TRBJ2-2	NA	TRBV15	16	CATSRDSYRDPGELFF	TGTGCCACCAGCAGAGATTCTTACAGGGACCCCGGGGAGCTGTTTTTT
TRBJ1-5	NA	TRBV4-3	15	CASSQDREGESPQHF	TGCGCCAGCAGCCAAGATCGAGAGGGAGAAAGCCCCCAGCATTTT
TRBJ1-2	NA	TRBV19	14	CASSISGFGYGYTF	TGTGCCAGTAGTATCTCCGGCTTTGGCTATGGCTACACCTTC
TRBJ2-7	NA	TRBV10-3	17	CAISDRGRGNHSYEQYF	TGTGCCATCAGCGACCGAGGGAGGGGGAATCACTCCTACGAGCAGTACTTC
TRBJ1-4	NA	TRBV28	14	CASSLLELREKLFF	TGTGCCAGCAGTTTACTGGAGCTTCGGGAAAAACTGTTTTTT
TRBJ1-2	NA	TRBV28	12	CASWTASYGYTF	TGTGCCAGCTGGACAGCCAGCTATGGCTACACCTTC
TRBJ2-7	NA	TRBV6-5	15	CASSNHGTNNYEQYF	TGTGCCAGCAGTAACCACGGGACAAACAACTACGAGCAGTACTTC
TRBJ1-4	NA	TRBV7-4	16	CASSPPGGVSNEKLFF	TGTGCCAGCAGCCCGCCGGGTGGGGTGTCTAATGAAAAACTGTTTTTT
TRBJ1-2	NA	TRBV9	14	CASSVDLQAGGYTF	TGTGCCAGCAGCGTAGACTTACAGGCTGGTGGCTACACCTTC
TRBJ1-1	TRBD1	TRBV27	15	CASRFGDRGLSEAFF	TGTGCCAGCAGATTTGGGGACAGGGGGCTTAGTGAAGCTTTCTTT
TRBJ2-7	NA	TRBV19	14	CASSIGGTPYEQYF	TGTGCCAGTAGTATAGGGGGGACCCCCTACGAGCAGTACTTC
TRBJ1-1	NA	TRBV24-1	15	CATSEWGQGNTEAFF	TGTGCCACCAGTGAGTGGGGGCAGGGGAACACTGAAGCTTTCTTT
TRBJ1-2	NA	TRBV11-2	14	CASSLDLGGSGYTF	TGTGCCAGCAGCTTAGATCTGGGGGGCTCTGGCTACACCTTC
TRBJ1-4	NA	TRBV29-1	13	CSVRLAANEKLFF	TGCAGCGTCCGGTTAGCGGCTAATGAAAAACTGTTTTTT
TRBJ1-1	NA	TRBV18	13	CASSPGTNTEAFF	TGTGCCAGCTCACCGGGGACTAACACTGAAGCTTTCTTT
TRBJ2-2	TRBD1	TRBV5-5	16	CASSLGQGASAGELFF	TGTGCCAGCAGCTTGGGACAGGGGGCGTCGGCCGGGGAGCTGTTTTTT